The rows below give T cell receptor beta chains drawn from one sample of a study of T-cell reconstitution after alpha-beta-depleted transplantation in children. Each CDR3 protein gets one entry after TCRdb re-called the PCR reads with MiXCR. The sample holds roughly 220,000 distinct CDR3 sequences, 9.7% seen once. This specimen was PBMCs from the stem cell graft donor, taken from the stem cell graft. Receptors were obtained from a human donor who donated a stem cell graft to a child with SCID. The CDR3 runs from the conserved cysteine through the conserved F or W. A D gene is named only where the DNA matches it firmly. A clone size is listed for some rows: how often the clone was seen (once, few, many), or a class if it is expanded.

d_call j_call clone_size v_call cdr3_nt cdr3_aa
NA TRBJ1-6 many TRBV12-3/TRBV12-4 TGTGCCAGCAGCCCAAAGACATGGAATTCACCCCTCCACTTT CASSPKTWNSPLHF
NA TRBJ1-4 many TRBV6-6 TGTGCCAGCAGCTCCATTGGGGAAAAACTGTTTTTT CASSSIGEKLFF
TRBD2 TRBJ2-1 many TRBV5-1 TGCGCCAGCAGCTTGGACCCCGGGGGGTCCTACAATGAGCAGTTCTTC CASSLDPGGSYNEQFF
TRBD1 TRBJ2-7 many TRBV2 TGTGCCAGCAGGGCCGCGACAGGGATCTCCTACGAGCAGTACTTC CASRAATGISYEQYF
NA TRBJ1-6 many TRBV6-1 TGTGCCAGCACCCGAACGACGTATAGTGCCTATAATTCACCCCTCCACTTT CASTRTTYSAYNSPLHF
NA TRBJ1-2 NA TRBV12-5 TGTGCTAGTGGAAGAACAGGGTTCCGTGGCTACACCTTC CASGRTGFRGYTF
TRBD2 TRBJ2-5 once TRBV2 TGTGCCAGCAGTGTGGAGCGGGGGACACAAGAGACCCAGTACTTC CASSVERGTQETQYF
TRBD1 TRBJ1-4 many TRBV6-5 TGTGCCAGCAGTACCGGGACAGGGAATGAAAAACTGTTTTTT CASSTGTGNEKLFF
TRBD2 TRBJ2-5 many TRBV28 TGTGCCAGCAGAGGACTAGCAGTGGAGACCCAGTACTTC CASRGLAVETQYF
NA TRBJ1-2 NA TRBV12-3/TRBV12-4 TGTGCCAGCAGTTTGGACCGGGCACGGAACTATGGCTACACCTTC CASSLDRARNYGYTF
NA TRBJ2-7 few TRBV7-8 TGTGCCAGCAGCTTAGGCTACGGATCGGAGGAGCAGTACTTC CASSLGYGSEEQYF
NA TRBJ2-5 many TRBV7-7 TGTGCCAGCAGCCCCCACGTTGGAGGACAAGAGACCCAGTACTTC CASSPHVGGQETQYF
TRBD1 TRBJ2-7 many TRBV5-1 TGCGCCAGCAGCCCGCGGTCGGGGACAGGCTACGAGCAGTACTTC CASSPRSGTGYEQYF
TRBD2 TRBJ2-1 NA TRBV7-9 TGTGCCAGCAGCCGTGGGCTAGCGGGGCCTTGGGATGAGCAGTTCTTC CASSRGLAGPWDEQFF
NA TRBJ1-1 many TRBV7-8 TGTGCCAGCAGCTTAGCGAGGGGAGGTGAAGCTTTCTTT CASSLARGGEAFF
TRBD2 TRBJ2-1 many TRBV20-1 TGCAGTGCTATTGGGACTAGCGGTTACAATGAGCAGTTCTTC CSAIGTSGYNEQFF
TRBD1 TRBJ1-1 many TRBV4-3 TGCGCCAGCAGCCACCGTTATTTCGGACAGGGAGATACTGAAGCTTTCTTT CASSHRYFGQGDTEAFF
NA TRBJ1-2 many TRBV14 TGTGCCAGCAGCCAAGATCCCAGGGGATGGGGCTACACCTTC CASSQDPRGWGYTF
TRBD2 TRBJ2-1 many TRBV7-2 TGTGCCAGCAGCTCGCGCGGGGGGCCCTACAATGAGCAGTTCTTC CASSSRGGPYNEQFF
NA TRBJ2-3 many TRBV5-8 TGTGCCAGCGTGGGAAACACAGATACGCAGTATTTT CASVGNTDTQYF
NA TRBJ2-6 few TRBV28 TGTGCCAGCACGCCCGGGACACCCTCTGGGGCCAACGTCCTGACTTTC CASTPGTPSGANVLTF
NA TRBJ2-3 many TRBV11-1 TGTGCCAGCAGCAAAGGGTCGCTGGCCCTCCCAAGGAGCGCAGATACGCAGTATTTT CASSKGSLALPRSADTQYF
NA TRBJ2-3 many TRBV27 TGTGCCAGCAAGTTTTTACTCACAGATACGCAGTATTTT CASKFLLTDTQYF
NA TRBJ1-5 many TRBV6-1 TGTGCCAGCAGCTTGGACGGTAACAATCAGCCCCAGCATTTT CASSLDGNNQPQHF
TRBD2 TRBJ2-1 many TRBV7-2 TGTGCCAGCAGCTTTGCGGGGGGCTCCTACAATGAGCAGTTCTTC CASSFAGGSYNEQFF
NA TRBJ2-1 many TRBV6-6 TGTGCCAGCAGTCCTCTAGATGGTGAGCAGTTCTTC CASSPLDGEQFF
NA TRBJ1-2 NA TRBV18 TGTGCCAGCTCACCACAGGGGGGAGCTAACTATGGCTACACCTTC CASSPQGGANYGYTF
TRBD2 TRBJ2-1 many TRBV24-1 TGTGCCACCAGTGATCCCAGGAAGCGGGGGAGCAATGAGCAGTTCTTC CATSDPRKRGSNEQFF
TRBD2 TRBJ2-1 many TRBV14 TGTGCCAGCGGAGAGCGGGGGGCCTACAATGAGCAGTTCTTC CASGERGAYNEQFF
TRBD1 TRBJ1-5 many TRBV5-5 TGTGCCAGCAGCCAAAATCAGGGGGCAGTAAATCAGCCCCAGCATTTT CASSQNQGAVNQPQHF
NA TRBJ1-2 many TRBV7-9 TGTGCCAGCAGCCCTGTTGGGGGAGCTAACTATGGCTACACCTTC CASSPVGGANYGYTF
TRBD1 TRBJ2-7 few TRBV5-1 TGCGCCAGCAAACGTACGGACAGGGGTGCCTCCTACGAGCAGTACTTC CASKRTDRGASYEQYF
NA TRBJ2-2 once TRBV7-2 TGTGCCAGCAGCTTAGCGTATAGGGGGTTGTCGGGGGAGCTGTTTTTT CASSLAYRGLSGELFF
NA TRBJ1-2 NA TRBV12-3/TRBV12-4 TGTGCCAGCCCAAGAGAGCGACAGGCGGACGTCTACACCTTC CASPRERQADVYTF
TRBD2 TRBJ2-1 many TRBV9 TGTGCCAGCAAGGGCGGGGGGAGTGTAGATGAGCAGTTCTTC CASKGGGSVDEQFF